This T cell receptor beta chain came from a study of T cell responses to AZD1222 COVID-19 vaccine. CDR3 length equals 21 residues. CDR1 and CDR2 (germline): LGHNA, YNFKEQ. J gave up 2 bases and V 0 bases, and 20 bases lay outside the gene matches. Study results and caveats: Spike-wide coverage was observed for vaccine-associated CD4 TCRs, with dominant responses at 160-218 and 743-854. Just a handful of AZD1222 recipients were seropositive at baseline. Every sample of the repertoires postdated the peak T cell response.

Method: immunoSEQ multiplex PCR; TCRdb's copy keeps in-frame clones and lacks some. This sample has approximately 120,000 clones, with approximately 92% found just once. This clone has only a few counts. What it recognizes is unknown. Sequenced material: peripheral blood, taken on day 0 of AZD1222 vaccination. The chain recombines TRBV4-2 with TRBJ2-3; TRBD1 agrees at 7 bases. This TCR came from an adult in good health. CDR3: CASSQDDRVSSSDGFTDTQYF. CDR3 in DNA: TGTGCCAGCAGCCAAGACGACAGGGTCTCATCCTCGGACGGATTCACAGATACGCAGTATTTT.